The sequence of this T cell receptor (beta chain) was determined in a study of T cell responses to AZD1222 COVID-19 vaccine. Study results and limitations: The study identified only six AZD1222 recipients as seropositive at baseline. Clonal diversity was possibly underestimated, and the donors were mostly white British, with more females. Within unmutated variant regions lay the reported targets of nearly half of spike-specific TCRs. Repertoires were obtained only post-peak T cell response.

Turning to this clone: Its antigen remains unidentified.

Between the trimmed V and J ends, which lost 1 base and 0 bases, there was a span of 14 bases. This CDR3 contains 17 residues. CDR1 is SGHTA and CDR2 is FQGNSA in the germline V gene. TCRdb keeps only in-frame clones here, not all; method: immunoSEQ multiplex PCR. The sample has about 170,000 clones, 80% to 90% seen once. The receptor was isolated from an adult in good health. Sequences were derived from peripheral blood, sampled on day 0 of AZD1222 vaccination. The chain recombines TRBV7-2 with TRBJ2-3; D unresolved. The CDR3 is CASSLDSRRTSTDTQYF. CDR3 bases: TGTGCCAGCAGCTTAGACTCCAGGCGAACTAGCACAGATACGCAGTATTTT.